Presented here are 16 T cell receptor beta chains from one specimen sequenced in a study of blood T cell repertoires in COVID-19. Assay used: immunoSEQ multiplex PCR; TCRdb lists only in-frame clones, some missing. This table has some 80,000 clones, around 90% appearing once. The sample was peripheral blood. The receptors originated from a woman older than 75 with acute or convalescent COVID-19.

CDR3 region: CASSEYQGRQETQYF. The DNA for the CDR3 is TGTGCCAGCAGTGAATATCAGGGGCGGCAAGAGACCCAGTACTTC. The chain recombines TRBV25-1 with TRBJ2-5; weak D call: TRBD1 (6 bases). Per germline, CDR1 MGHDK and CDR2 SYGVNS. There are 15 residues in the CDR3. Trimming removed 0 bases at V and 2 bases at J, with 10 bases between.

The chain is built from TRBV5-1 and TRBJ2-1; no clear D gene. Looked up from germline, CDR1 is SGHRS and CDR2 is YFSETQ. Trimming removed 7 bases at V and 1 base at J, with 15 bases between. The CDR3 totals 15 residues. CDR3 sequence: CASGRQESSYNEQFF. In DNA form, the CDR3 reads TGCGCCAGCGGCAGGCAGGAATCGTCCTACAATGAGCAGTTCTTC.

V usage is TRBV5-5 and J usage is TRBJ1-1, with TRBD1 matching 9 bases. Trimming removed 9 bases from V and 3 bases from J; junction bases left unmatched: 6. The germline gives CDR1 SGHKS, CDR2 YYEKEE (reference sequence). This CDR3 spans 13 amino acids. This CDR3 reads CATRQGVDTEAFF. The CDR3 bases are TGTGCCACCCGACAGGGGGTGGACACTGAAGCTTTCTTT. Full variable domain (remainder filled in from reference TRBV5-5 and TRBJ1-1): DAGVTQSPTHLIKTRGQQVTLRCSPISGHKSVSWYQQVLGQGPQFIFQYYEKEERGRGNFPDRFSARQFPNYSSELNVNALLLGDSALYLCATRQGVDTEAFFGQGTRLTVV.

This chain joins TRBV7-6 and TRBJ2-1; 7 nucleotides agree with TRBD1. Unmatched junction bases numbered 2, after V lost 1 base and J lost 5 bases. The CDR3 consists of 14 residues. In germline, CDR1 is SGHVS, CDR2 FNYEAQ. This CDR3 reads CASSLETGNNEQFF. In nucleotides, the CDR3 is TGTGCCAGCAGCTTAGAGACAGGGAACAATGAGCAGTTCTTC.

This chain connects TRBV5-1 to TRBJ1-5, with a possible D match to TRBD1 (5 bases). Trimming left V 0 bases short and J 7 bases short, with 11 bases between. This CDR3 spans 14 amino acids. Germline CDR1 and CDR2: SGHRS and YFSETQ. The CDR3 DNA sequence: TGCGCCAGCAGCTTGGAGGGGCCCGGGCAGCCCCAGCATTTT. Residues: CASSLEGPGQPQHF.

The V call is TRBV29-1, the J call TRBJ2-3; D remains unclear. Germline loops: CDR1 SQVTM, CDR2 ANQGSEA. The CDR3 length is 12 residues. The V end was cut by 2 bases, the J end by 1 base, with 4 bases between. The CDR3 is CSVEQGTDTQYF. The CDR3 nucleotides are TGCAGCGTTGAACAGGGCACAGATACGCAGTATTTT.

The chain joins TRBV4-1 to TRBJ2-5; TRBD2 might be the D (5 bases). This CDR3 region has 14 residues. CDR1 is MGHRA, CDR2 YSYEKL, per germline. V dropped 3 bases and J dropped 5 bases, with 13 bases sitting between them. CDR3 protein: CASSQGDMWETQYF. CDR3 coding DNA: TGCGCCAGCAGCCAGGGAGACATGTGGGAGACCCAGTACTTC.

The V gene is TRBV21-1, the J gene TRBJ1-3. TRBV21-1 is a pseudogene. The length of the CDR3 is 19 residues. CDR3: CASSKTDEARKFSGNTIYF. DNA of the CDR3: TGTGCCAGCAGCAAGACTGATGAGGCTCGGAAGTTCTCTGGAAACACCATATATTTT.

The chain has TRBV4-2 and TRBJ2-1; weak D call: TRBD1 (5 bases). Germline CDR1 LGHNA, CDR2 YNFKEQ. The CDR3 is 17 amino acids. Between the trimmed V and J ends, which lost 0 bases and 0 bases, there was a span of 12 bases. The chain's CDR3 is CASSQDLSDSSYNEQFF. In nucleotides, the CDR3 is TGTGCCAGCAGCCAAGATTTGAGCGACAGCTCCTACAATGAGCAGTTCTTC.

The rearrangement uses TRBV4-3 and TRBJ2-7; D is perhaps TRBD2 (6 bases). Germline V gene data show CDR1 as LGHNA and CDR2 as YSLEER. Trimming shortened V by 4 bases and J by 3 bases, and 13 bases separated the two germline ends. The CDR3 totals 14 residues. CDR3 in DNA: TGCGCCAGCAGCCCCCAAGGGCGGGACTACGAGCAGTACTTC. It specifies CASSPQGRDYEQYF.

The chain joins TRBV7-3 to TRBJ2-1; D is uncertain. The V gene's germline CDR1 is SGHTA and CDR2 FQGTGA. The CDR3 extends over 14 amino acids. The V and J ends lost 1 base and 2 bases respectively, with 6 bases between them. The CDR3 DNA sequence: TGTGCCAGCAGCTTAATCCCGGCCTACAATGAGCAGTTCTTC. Encoded protein: CASSLIPAYNEQFF.

This rearrangement joins TRBV24-1 to TRBJ2-7; 12 nucleotides line up with TRBD1. Germline V gives CDR1 KGHDR, CDR2 SFDVKD. The CDR3 spans 15 residues. The junction had 6 bases not matched to a gene; V was cut back by 3 bases and J by 7 bases. In DNA form, the CDR3 reads TGTGCCACCAGTGATCCGGGACAGGGGGCTTGGGAGCAGTACTTC. Encoded protein: CATSDPGQGAWEQYF.

The V gene is TRBV9, the J gene TRBJ1-2, with 8 bases aligning to TRBD1. Germline V CDR1 and CDR2: SGDLS, YYNGEE. The length of the CDR3 is 14 residues. V shed 4 bases, J shed 4 bases, and the junction held 6 bases outside the gene matches. CDR3: CASSQSGTGYGYTF. CDR3 DNA: TGTGCCAGCAGCCAATCCGGGACAGGCTATGGCTACACCTTC.

In this sample, this clone turned up once. V usage is TRBV18 and J usage is TRBJ1-6, with TRBD1 matching over 7 bases. V was clipped by 3 bases and J by 7 bases; unmatched bases: 9. Germline CDR1 reads KGHSH; CDR2 reads LQKENI. The CDR3 is 16 residues long. The CDR3: CASSPGTVQTNSPLHF. CDR3 coding DNA: TGTGCCAGCTCACCCGGGACAGTTCAAACGAATTCACCCCTCCACTTT.

This chain joins TRBV5-1 and TRBJ2-5, with 8 bases identical to TRBD1. Germline loops: CDR1 SGHRS, CDR2 YFSETQ. V dropped 8 bases and J dropped 2; count of bases not matched to a gene: 5. The CDR3 runs to 13 residues. As DNA, the CDR3 is TGCGCCAGTCGACAGGGGTGGCAAGAGACCCAGTACTTC. It specifies CASRQGWQETQYF.

The chain uses TRBV3-1 (or the pseudogene TRBV3-2) and TRBJ1-1, with 10 positions matching TRBD1. Per the germline V gene, CDR1 is LGHDT and CDR2 is YNNKEL (reference sequence). This CDR3 has 15 amino acids. V was clipped by 4 bases and J by 4 bases; unmatched bases: 6. Written as DNA, the CDR3 is TGTGCCAGCAGCCGCGGGACAGGGGATATCACTGAAGCTTTCTTT. It is translated as CASSRGTGDITEAFF.